Below, one T cell receptor beta chain is given with its context. There is no known antigen for this receptor. Base qualities are not recorded, but no much larger clone differs from it by a single base. The data derive from a study of CD8 T cells in Susac syndrome (dated by TCRdb to the late 2010s). About the study as a whole: Whether CD8+ T cell activation and differentiation in Susac syndrome was antigen driven was tested using repertoire sequencing. The clonality of the CD8+ T cell repertoire was compared across approximately 12 healthy donors, around 14 Susac syndrome patients and about 16 multiple sclerosis patients. Overall study results and their limits: The study acknowledged that relatively few individuals were included in the TCR sequencing and HLA analysis.

RNA was extracted using the RNeasy kit, and 0.5 to 1 microgram was reverse transcribed with random hexamers. The immunoSEQ multiplex PCR assay, which covers 54 Vbeta and 13 Jbeta segments, was used to amplify TCR beta CDR3 regions. To correct PCR amplification bias, a synthetic template baseline was used for both primer optimization and computational correction. In the authors' own workflow: Only productive sequences were kept, with reads annotated to V, D and J genes according to IMGT and analyzed in immunoSEQ Analyzer. Clonality was calculated as one minus the Shannon entropy normalized by log2 of the number of productive unique sequences. Public and private clones were assessed among the 100 most prevalent clones of each patient and control. Clones were defined as Susac-specific when absent from the healthy and MS cohorts, from approximately 1,100 published viral clones and from other ImmuneACCESS disease sequences. Using fastp at Q25 and MiXCR, TCRdb reprocessed the public reads and kept productive beta chains. Every entry covers one CDR3 protein and lists the most common genes and DNA from its rows. What appears here as the V and J calls and clone size reflects TCRdb's work, not the paper's. A total of over 350,000 distinct CDR3 sequences appear in this sample, around 83% of them only once. The leading ten clones occupy 0.12% of the sample.

High-throughput TCR beta sequencing profiled peripheral blood CD8+ and CD4+ T cells from healthy donors, Susac syndrome patients and multiple sclerosis patients. Treatment-naive patients with stable or active relapsing-remitting disease fulfilling revised McDonald criteria were used as multiple sclerosis controls. Bulk CD8+ and CD4+ T cells were purified by magnetic negative isolation, whereas CD8+ TEMRA cells were enriched by FACS. Blood was drawn into EDTA tubes, processed within 24 hours, and PBMCs were isolated by density gradient centrifugation. PBMCs intended for TCR sequencing were cryopreserved in liquid nitrogen and thawed later in a water bath at 37 degrees C. Purity of sorted or isolated CD4+, CD8+ and CD8+ TEMRA cells was at least 90%. The V end gives up 3 bases and the J end 2 bases, leaving 12 bases in the junction not matched to a gene. From the cysteine through the phenylalanine, the CDR3 covers 18 amino acids. Only the CDR3 part of the read is kept: 54 bases, read in frame from the first base.

The sequence joins TRBV12-3 or TRBV12-4 to TRBJ2-5, with 10 middle bases fitting TRBD1. The receptor was derived from a human donor with multiple sclerosis. Sequences were obtained from CD8+ T cells from PBMCs. The nucleotide sequence is TGTGCCAGCAGTTTCGGGACAGGGGCCCTAGCCAAACAAGAGACCCAGTACTTC. Its protein is CASSFGTGALAKQETQYF.